The source of this T cell receptor beta chain is a study of beta chain features in type 1 diabetes. Study-wide findings and caveats: VDJ junctions from patients with type 1 diabetes contained fewer insertions and more deletions. Among all four CD4+ subsets, Type 1 diabetes patients had TCRB CDR3s that were moderately but significantly shorter.

CDR3 length: 12 amino acids. Germline assignment: CDR1 SQVTM and CDR2 ANQGSEA. V was cut by 2 bases and J by 4 bases, with 8 bases left in between. Via CD45RO/CCR7/CD25/CD127/CD95/CD27, cells of the CD4+ naive, central memory, regulatory and stem cell-like memory subsets were sorted. What was sequenced were expressed TCRB transcripts, since all of the isolated RNA had been reverse transcribed. Repertoires were generated with immunoSEQ multiplex PCR, while TCRdb's copy carries only in-frame clones and drops some. The sample lists roughly 280,000 clones; around 24% were seen once. Of note for this clone: Its specificity is not known.

Sequences were obtained from naive CD4+ T cells from blood. The chain recombines TRBV29-1 with TRBJ1-2, with D hard to call. The sequence came from a woman aged 25 to 39 with type 1 diabetes. In nucleotides, the CDR3 is TGCAGCGTTGAATGGTTTAGCTATGGCTACACCTTC. Protein: CSVEWFSYGYTF.